This record covers a single T cell receptor beta chain. Its antigen is not known. The treatment here: some 20 received Ad26.COV2.S at low or high dose, single or two shots; several received placebo; per-sample allocation not given. Each sample was drawn 63 days after the first injection (of vaccine or placebo). Boston provided a donor who was an adult aged 18-55 years. This vaccine is an Ad26 vector that expresses the Wuhan-strain SARS-CoV-2 spike. The entry originates in a study of Ad26.COV2.S vaccination and SARS-CoV-2 variants. Study-level background: A participant enrolled in the COV1001 Ad26.COV2.S trial arm provided the sample.

Study observations and caveats: Total T cell responses may have been underestimated by the TCR breadth and depth analyses.

Libraries were prepared by immunoSEQ multiplex PCR; TCRdb keeps only in-frame clonotypes and omits some of them. The repertoire has around 400,000 clones, 75% to 95% of them found once; the top ten carry 9% to 15%. This CDR3 is 15 amino acids long. Trimming removed 1 base at V and 12 bases at J, with 19 bases between. Germline CDR1 SGHDN, CDR2 FVKESK. This receptor was identified in a person aged 18-65 years who received the Ad26.COV2.S COVID-19 vaccine or a placebo. The specimen comprised peripheral blood, sampled in a trial of Ad26.COV2.S vaccine versus placebo. The rearrangement uses TRBV14 and TRBJ2-1; D unclear. CDR3 in amino acids: CASSQAGGPTLWQFF. The CDR3 nucleotides are TGTGCCAGCAGCCAAGCGGGCGGACCCACCCTGTGGCAGTTCTTC.